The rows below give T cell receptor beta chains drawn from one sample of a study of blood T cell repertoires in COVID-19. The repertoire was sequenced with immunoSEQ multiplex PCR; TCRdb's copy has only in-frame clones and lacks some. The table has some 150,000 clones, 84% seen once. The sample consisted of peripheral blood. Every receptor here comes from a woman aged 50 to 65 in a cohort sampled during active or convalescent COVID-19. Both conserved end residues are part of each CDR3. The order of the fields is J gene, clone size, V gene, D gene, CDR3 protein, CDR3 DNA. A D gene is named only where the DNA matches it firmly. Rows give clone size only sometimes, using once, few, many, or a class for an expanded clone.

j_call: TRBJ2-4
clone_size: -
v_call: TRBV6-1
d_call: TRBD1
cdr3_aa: CASSETGRDIQYF
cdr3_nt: TGTGCCAGCAGTGAGACAGGGCGGGACATTCAGTACTTC

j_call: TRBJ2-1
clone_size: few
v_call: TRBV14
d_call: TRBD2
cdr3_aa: CARTSGGNSYNEQFF
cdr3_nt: TGTGCCAGAACTAGCGGGGGGAACTCCTACAATGAGCAGTTCTTC

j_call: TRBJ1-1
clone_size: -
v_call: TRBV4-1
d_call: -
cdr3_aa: CASSQAVAEATEAFF
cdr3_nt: TGCGCCAGCAGCCAAGCCGTCGCGGAGGCCACTGAAGCTTTCTTT

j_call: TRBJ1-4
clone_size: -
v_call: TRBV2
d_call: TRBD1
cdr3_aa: CASRPPGQLKVNEKLFF
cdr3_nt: TGTGCCAGCAGGCCGCCGGGACAGCTTAAGGTCAACGAAAAACTGTTTTTT

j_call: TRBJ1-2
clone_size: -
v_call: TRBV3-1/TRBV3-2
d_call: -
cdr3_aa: CASSQGGLPLRGYTF
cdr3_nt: TGTGCCAGCAGCCAGGGAGGACTCCCCTTGAGGGGCTACACCTTC

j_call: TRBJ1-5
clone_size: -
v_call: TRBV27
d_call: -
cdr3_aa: CASRSWSGQPQHF
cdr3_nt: TGTGCCAGCCGGAGCTGGTCGGGGCAGCCCCAGCATTTT

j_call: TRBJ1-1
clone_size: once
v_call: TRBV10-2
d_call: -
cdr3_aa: CASTRTVLNTEAFF
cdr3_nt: TGCGCCAGCACCAGGACAGTTTTGAACACTGAAGCTTTCTTT

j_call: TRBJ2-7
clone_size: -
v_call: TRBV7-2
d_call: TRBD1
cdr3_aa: CASSHAGGLKVREQYF
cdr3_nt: TGTGCCAGCAGCCATGCAGGGGGCCTTAAAGTACGGGAGCAGTACTTC

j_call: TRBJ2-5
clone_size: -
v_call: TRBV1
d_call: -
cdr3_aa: CTSSQDGVTSAKETQYF
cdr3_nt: TGCACCAGCAGCCAAGACGGGGTCACTAGCGCCAAAGAGACCCAGTACTTC

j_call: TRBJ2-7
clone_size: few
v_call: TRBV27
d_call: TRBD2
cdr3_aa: CASSLSSGSLAGARNEQYF
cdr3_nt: TGTGCCAGCAGTTTATCGTCGGGTTCCCTAGCGGGGGCGAGGAACGAGCAGTACTTC

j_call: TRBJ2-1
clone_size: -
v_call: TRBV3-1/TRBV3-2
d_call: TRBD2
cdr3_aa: CASSPWGGEGEQFF
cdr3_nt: TGTGCCAGCAGCCCCTGGGGGGGGGAGGGTGAGCAGTTCTTC

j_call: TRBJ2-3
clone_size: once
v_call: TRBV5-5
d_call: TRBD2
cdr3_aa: CASSLGTSYTTDTQYF
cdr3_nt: TGTGCCAGCAGCTTGGGGACTAGTTACACCACAGATACGCAGTATTTT

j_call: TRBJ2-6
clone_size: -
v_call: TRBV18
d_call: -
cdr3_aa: CASSQVNPSSGANVLTF
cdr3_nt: TGTGCCAGCTCCCAGGTGAACCCAAGCTCTGGGGCCAACGTCCTGACTTTC

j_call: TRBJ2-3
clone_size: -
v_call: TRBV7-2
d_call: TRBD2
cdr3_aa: CASSLGASGSTDTQYF
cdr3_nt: TGTGCCAGCAGCTTAGGAGCTAGCGGAAGCACAGATACGCAGTATTTT

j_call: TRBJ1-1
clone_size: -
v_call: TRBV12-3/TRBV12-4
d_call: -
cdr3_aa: CASSPIRGTEAFF
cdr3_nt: TGTGCCAGCAGCCCTATCCGGGGAACTGAAGCTTTCTTT

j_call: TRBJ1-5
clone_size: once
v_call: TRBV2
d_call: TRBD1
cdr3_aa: CAGQGDNQPQHF
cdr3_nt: TGTGCGGGACAGGGGGACAATCAGCCCCAGCATTTT

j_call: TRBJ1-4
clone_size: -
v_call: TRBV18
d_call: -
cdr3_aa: CASSPPQNNEKLFF
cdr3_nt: TGTGCCAGCTCACCACCACAGAATAATGAAAAACTGTTTTTT

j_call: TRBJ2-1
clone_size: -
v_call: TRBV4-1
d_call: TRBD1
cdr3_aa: CASSKQGGYNEQFF
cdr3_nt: TGCGCCAGCAGCAAACAGGGGGGCTACAATGAGCAGTTCTTC

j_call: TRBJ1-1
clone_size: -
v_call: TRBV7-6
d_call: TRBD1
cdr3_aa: CASSLGQGWTEAFF
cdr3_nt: TGTGCCAGCAGCTTAGGACAGGGATGGACTGAAGCTTTCTTT

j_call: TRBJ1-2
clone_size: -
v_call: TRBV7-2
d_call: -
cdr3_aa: CASSPQGGGTATNNYGYTF
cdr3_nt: TGTGCCAGCAGCCCACAAGGGGGGGGGACGGCGACAAACAATTATGGCTACACCTTC

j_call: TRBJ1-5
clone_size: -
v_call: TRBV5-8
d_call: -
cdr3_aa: CASSTGGYSNQPQHF
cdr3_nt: TGTGCCAGCAGTACCGGGGGTTATAGCAATCAGCCCCAGCATTTT

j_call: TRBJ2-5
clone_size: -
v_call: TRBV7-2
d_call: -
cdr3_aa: CASSPLLSVALKKETQYF
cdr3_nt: TGTGCCAGCAGCCCACTACTATCGGTAGCGTTGAAGAAAGAGACCCAGTACTTC

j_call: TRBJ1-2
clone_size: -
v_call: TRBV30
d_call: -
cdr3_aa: CAVNRRPRDKYYGYTF
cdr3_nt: TGTGCCGTGAACCGGCGGCCGAGAGATAAGTACTATGGCTACACCTTC

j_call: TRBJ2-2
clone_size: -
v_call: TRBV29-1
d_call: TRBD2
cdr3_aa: CSVLAGATGELFF
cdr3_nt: TGCAGCGTCCTAGCGGGGGCGACCGGGGAGCTGTTTTTT

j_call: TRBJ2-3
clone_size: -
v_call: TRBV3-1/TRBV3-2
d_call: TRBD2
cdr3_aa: CASSQWGLAGGPTDTQYF
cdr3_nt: TGTGCCAGCAGCCAATGGGGACTAGCGGGGGGGCCAACAGATACGCAGTATTTT

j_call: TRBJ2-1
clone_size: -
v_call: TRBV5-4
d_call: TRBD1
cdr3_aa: CASSGWTGGEGEQFF
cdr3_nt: TGTGCCAGCAGCGGCTGGACAGGGGGCGAAGGTGAGCAGTTCTTC

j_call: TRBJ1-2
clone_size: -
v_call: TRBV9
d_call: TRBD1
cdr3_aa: CASSPGTGHYGYTF
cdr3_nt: TGTGCCAGCAGCCCGGGGACAGGGCACTATGGCTACACCTTC

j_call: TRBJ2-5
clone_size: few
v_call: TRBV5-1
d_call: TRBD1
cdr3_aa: CASSSGTGETQYF
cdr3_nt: TGCGCCAGCAGCTCCGGGACAGGAGAGACCCAGTACTTC

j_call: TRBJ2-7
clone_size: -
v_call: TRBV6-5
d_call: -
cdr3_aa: CASSQPGHNTYEQYF
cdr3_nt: TGTGCCAGCAGTCAACCGGGACATAATACCTACGAGCAGTACTTC

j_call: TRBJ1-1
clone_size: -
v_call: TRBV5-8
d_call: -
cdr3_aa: CASRRGNTEAFF
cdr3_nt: TGTGCCAGTAGACGGGGGAACACTGAAGCTTTCTTT

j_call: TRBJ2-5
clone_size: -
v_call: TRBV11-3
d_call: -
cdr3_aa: CASSSTSGGTQYF
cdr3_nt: TGTGCCAGCAGCTCGACCTCCGGGGGTACCCAGTACTTC

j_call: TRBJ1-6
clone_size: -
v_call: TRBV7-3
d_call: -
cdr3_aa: CASSLMGGLSNSPLHF
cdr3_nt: TGTGCCAGCAGCTTAATGGGGGGACTTTCAAATTCACCCCTCCACTTT

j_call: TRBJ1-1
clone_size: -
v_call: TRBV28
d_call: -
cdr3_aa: CASSLPTGLSTEAFF
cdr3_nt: TGTGCCAGCAGTTTACCTACAGGATTGAGCACTGAAGCTTTCTTT

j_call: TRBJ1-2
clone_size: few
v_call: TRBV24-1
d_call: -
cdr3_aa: CATSERSFGGYTF
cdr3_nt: TGTGCCACCAGTGAGCGGTCTTTTGGGGGCTACACCTTC

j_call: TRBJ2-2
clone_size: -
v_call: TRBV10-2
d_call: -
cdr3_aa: CASSGGGLPNTGELFF
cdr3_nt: TGCGCCAGCAGTGGAGGCGGACTTCCGAACACCGGGGAGCTGTTTTTT

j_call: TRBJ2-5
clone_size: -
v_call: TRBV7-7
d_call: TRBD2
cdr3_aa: CASSPGLAGGETQYF
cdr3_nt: TGTGCTAGCAGCCCGGGACTAGCGGGGGGGGAGACCCAGTACTTC

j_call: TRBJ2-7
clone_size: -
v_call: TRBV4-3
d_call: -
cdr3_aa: CASSQDRGAREQYF
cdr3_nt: TGCGCCAGCAGCCAAGATAGGGGTGCAAGGGAGCAGTACTTC

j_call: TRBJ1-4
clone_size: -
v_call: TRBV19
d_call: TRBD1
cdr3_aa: CASNRQGIGEKLFF
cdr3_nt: TGTGCCAGTAACCGACAGGGTATAGGTGAAAAACTGTTTTTT